This paragraph reports one T cell receptor beta chain. The source of the sample is a study of cytomegalovirus exposure and HLA in healthy donors. The CDR3 contains 17 residues. CDR1 SGHRS and CDR2 YFSETQ come from the germline V gene. The J segment lost 6 bases and the V segment lost 2 bases, leaving 14 bases of the junction unmatched. It was with 60 Vbeta and 13 Jbeta primers that the PCR ran. The data were produced by immunoSEQ multiplex PCR, yet TCRdb's version contains in-frame clones alone and is incomplete. The table records roughly 120,000 clones, 65% to 80% of them present only once. Specimen: PBMCs. The receptor's source is a man in his thirties or forties in good health and CMV-seropositive. The chain is built from TRBV5-1 and TRBJ2-5; TRBD2 matches 9 bases. This CDR3 reads CASSLSPSAGGVKTQYF. The CDR3 bases are TGCGCCAGCAGCTTATCACCCTCAGCGGGGGGAGTTAAGACCCAGTACTTC.